A single sample gave rise to the 9 T cell receptor beta chains below, sequenced in a study of T cell responses to AZD1222 COVID-19 vaccine. Assay used: immunoSEQ multiplex PCR; TCRdb lists only in-frame clones, some missing. Of 100,000 or so clones detected, more than 70% appear once; the ten largest clones hold about a tenth. The sequences come from peripheral blood, collected 28 days after the second AZD1222 dose. The receptors originated from an adult who received the AZD1222 COVID-19 vaccine.

This clone was seen once. The chain uses TRBV20-1 and TRBJ1-5; D not resolved. The CDR3 loop spans 12 amino acids. Germline V CDR1 and CDR2: DFQATT, SNEGSKA (reference sequence). V was cut by 3 bases and J by 7 bases, with 10 bases left in between. This CDR3 reads CSASETWQPQHF. In nucleotides, the CDR3 is TGCAGTGCTAGTGAAACCTGGCAGCCCCAGCATTTT.

The chain uses TRBV5-5 and TRBJ2-7; 13 bases fit TRBD2. Unmatched junction bases numbered 15, after V lost 4 bases and J lost 5 bases. This CDR3 region has 18 residues. Germline lookup yields CDR1 SGHKS and CDR2 YYEKEE (reference sequence). The CDR3 loop is CASSKSGLAGVGEDEQYF. The CDR3 nucleotides are TGTGCCAGCAGCAAGAGTGGACTAGCGGGAGTGGGAGAGGACGAGCAGTACTTC.

The J gene is TRBJ1-1, the V gene TRBV5-1; D remains ambiguous. The CDR3 is 13 residues long. The V end lost 7 bases, the J end lost 5 bases, and 15 bases lay between the germline ends. Germline V gene data show CDR1 as SGHRS and CDR2 as YFSETQ. CDR3 region: CASAMDGGTEAFF. The CDR3 DNA reads as TGCGCCAGCGCCATGGACGGAGGTACTGAAGCTTTCTTT. Full variable domain (remainder filled in from reference TRBV5-1 and TRBJ1-1): KAGVTQTPRYLIKTRGQQVTLSCSPISGHRSVSWYQQTPGQGLQFLFEYFSETQRNKGNFPGRFSGRQFSNSRSEMNVSTLELGDSALYLCASAMDGGTEAFFGQGTRLTVV.

V gene TRBV18 combines with J gene TRBJ2-7; possibly TRBD1 for D (6 bases). The CDR3 is 15 residues long. V was clipped by 3 bases and J by 4 bases, with 16 bases between them. Germline V CDR1 and CDR2: KGHSH, LQKENI. CDR3 in DNA: TGTGCCAGCTCACCTGGACAACAAAGGGGGTACGAGCAGTACTTC. Protein sequence: CASSPGQQRGYEQYF.

The rearrangement uses TRBV7-9 and TRBJ2-7, with D unclear. V shed 3 bases and J shed 2 bases, with 8 bases lying between them. Germline CDR1 SEHNR, CDR2 FQNEAQ (reference sequence). CDR3 size: 13 residues. The DNA of the CDR3 is TGTGCCAGCAGCTTTAACACAGCCTACGAGCAGTACTTC. Amino acids: CASSFNTAYEQYF.

The chain carries TRBV27 and TRBJ1-1, with 10 bases that match TRBD1. Germline CDR1 reads MNHEY; CDR2 reads SMNVEV (reference sequence). This CDR3 has 16 residues. Germline trimming cut 4 bases from V and 7 bases from J; bases unmatched to any gene: 12. CDR3 amino acids: CASSYGTGVSVNEAFF. The CDR3 region has the DNA TGTGCCAGCAGTTACGGGACAGGGGTTTCGGTTAATGAAGCTTTCTTT.

The rearrangement joins TRBV7-9 to TRBJ2-7; D possibly corresponds to TRBD1 (6 bases). V was clipped by 5 bases and J by 11 bases, with 13 bases between them. The germline V gene has CDR1 SEHNR and CDR2 FQNEAQ (reference sequence). The CDR3 totals 11 residues. CDR3 in DNA: TGTGCCAGCAGCCCAAACAGGGTTGAGTACTTC. Its translation: CASSPNRVEYF.

This clone is a singleton in its sample. The gene calls are TRBV14 and TRBJ2-3, with D perhaps matching TRBD2 (6 bases). The ends were cut back, 4 bases at V and 0 bases at J, with 14 bases in the middle. In germline, CDR1 is SGHDN, CDR2 FVKESK. The CDR3 totals 16 residues. The CDR3 protein is CASSPRRAASTDTQYF. The CDR3 DNA sequence: TGTGCCAGCAGCCCTCGGAGGGCGGCGAGCACAGATACGCAGTATTTT. Filled out from reference TRBV14 and TRBJ2-3, the complete variable domain reads EAGVTQFPSHSVIEKGQTVTLRCDPISGHDNLYWYRRVMGKEIKFLLHFVKESKQDESGMPNNRFLAERTGGTYSTLKVQPAELEDSGVYFCASSPRRAASTDTQYFGPGTRLTVL.

This chain links TRBV6-6 with TRBJ2-1, with 14 bases that match TRBD2. The CDR3 is made up of 18 amino acids. CDR1 and CDR2 (germline): MNHNY, SVGAGI (reference sequence). Germline trimming cut 5 bases from V and 7 bases from J; bases unmatched to any gene: 13. The CDR3, as DNA: TGTGCCAGCAGTCAGTTTACCCCGGGACTAGCGGGAGTTAATGAGCAGTTCTTC. It encodes CASSQFTPGLAGVNEQFF.